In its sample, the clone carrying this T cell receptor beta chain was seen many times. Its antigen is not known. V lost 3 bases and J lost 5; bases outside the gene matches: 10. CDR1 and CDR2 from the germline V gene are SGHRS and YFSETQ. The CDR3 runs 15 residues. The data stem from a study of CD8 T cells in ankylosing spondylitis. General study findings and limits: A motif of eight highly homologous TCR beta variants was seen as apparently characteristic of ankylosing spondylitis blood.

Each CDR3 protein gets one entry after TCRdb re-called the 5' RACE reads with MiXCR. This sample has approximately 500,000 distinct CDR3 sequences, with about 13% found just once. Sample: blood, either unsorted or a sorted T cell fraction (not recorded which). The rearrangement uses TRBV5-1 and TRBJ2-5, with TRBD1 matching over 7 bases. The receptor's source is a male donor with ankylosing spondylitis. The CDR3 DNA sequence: TGCGCCAGCAGCTCGTCCCCAGGGGGATACGAGACCCAGTACTTC. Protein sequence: CASSSSPGGYETQYF.